This T cell receptor beta chain was captured by sequencing in a study of CD4+ T cells in melanoma. Findings and limits, study-wide: Diverse differentiation states were reported for melanoma neoantigen-specific CD4+ T cells.

Germline V gives CDR1 SEHNR, CDR2 FQNEAQ (reference sequence). There are 15 residues in the CDR3. The V end was cut by 8 bases, the J end by 1 base, with 14 bases between. About this clone: Its antigen is unknown.

Assay: immunoSEQ multiplex PCR; the TCRdb copy retains only in-frame clones and omits some. This table holds approximately 14,000 clones, about 60% found once. The chain uses TRBV7-9 and TRBJ2-2, with TRBD2 as a possible D gene (6 bases). Sequencing was performed on cells from a culture (not recorded whether cultured in vitro). The TCR originated in a human donor with melanoma. CDR3 nucleotides: TGTGCCAGCGCACTTACTAGCCTGAACACCGGGGAGCTGTTTTTT. It specifies CASALTSLNTGELFF.